These T cell receptor beta chains were read from a single sample in a study of control samples from healthy donors and cancer patients. Some clones are missing from TCRdb's copy, which holds only in-frame ones; the method was immunoSEQ multiplex PCR. In the table there are around 250,000 clones, over 70% of which are singletons. The sample consisted of PBMCs. The origin of the receptors is a woman aged 55-75 years with lung cancer. The CDR3 runs from the conserved cysteine through the conserved F or W. The D gene is left open where the match is weak. A row's size may be missing; if present it is once, few, many or a size class.

>TRBV2|TRBJ1-1|.|14|.
TGTGCCAGCAGCCGCGGGGTGGGGAACCCTGAAGCTTTCTTT
CASSRGVGNPEAFF
>TRBV19|TRBJ2-1|.|16|.
TGTGCCAGTAGTCCCGTGGCAGTGCTCTCCTACAATGAGCAGTTCTTC
CASSPVAVLSYNEQFF
>TRBV4-1|TRBJ2-7|.|14|.
TGCGCCAGCAGCCAAGACCGGACGGTACATGGGCAGTACTTC
CASSQDRTVHGQYF
>TRBV5-1|TRBJ1-1|.|15|.
TGCGCCAGCAGCTTGGCCCCCCGAGGGGACACTGAAGCTTTCTTT
CASSLAPRGDTEAFF
>TRBV28|TRBJ1-1|.|13|.
TGTGCCAGCAGTTTGCTACAGAGCCCTGAAGCTTTCTTT
CASSLLQSPEAFF
>TRBV6-6|TRBJ2-1|.|13|.
TGTGCCAGCAGTCGAGACAACTACAATGAGCAGTTCTTC
CASSRDNYNEQFF
>TRBV5-4|TRBJ2-5|.|12|once
TGTGCCAGCAGCTTGGATCGGGAGACCCAGTACTTC
CASSLDRETQYF
>TRBV18|TRBJ2-7|.|15|.
TGTGCCAGCTCAGTACAGGGAGCTGGGGCCTCGGGGCAGTACTTC
CASSVQGAGASGQYF
>TRBV12-3/TRBV12-4|TRBJ1-1|.|13|.
TGTGCCAGCAGCCGTACAGGGTACGTCGAAGCTTTCTTT
CASSRTGYVEAFF
>TRBV10-2|TRBJ1-4|TRBD1|14|.
TGCGCCAGTACGGACAGGGCCCCTAATGAAAAACTGTTTTTT
CASTDRAPNEKLFF
>TRBV24-1|TRBJ2-7|TRBD1|15|.
TGTGCCACCAGTTTCCTTGGGACAGGGGGCGTTGAGCAGTACTTC
CATSFLGTGGVEQYF
>TRBV4-1|TRBJ2-5|.|15|.
TGCGCCAGCAGCCGGTACGGGGGTAGGGGAGAGACCCAGTACTTC
CASSRYGGRGETQYF
>TRBV19|TRBJ1-2|.|15|once
TGTGCCAGTAGTATTACGACAGGAACCTACTATGGCTACACCTTC
CASSITTGTYYGYTF
>TRBV7-2|TRBJ1-2|.|15|few
TGTGCCAGCAGCTTCCGGCTCGGGGGAAACTATGGCTACACCTTC
CASSFRLGGNYGYTF
>TRBV7-8|TRBJ2-7|.|15|.
TGTGCCAGCAGCTTAGAAACTGGACTTTCCTACGAGCAGTACTTC
CASSLETGLSYEQYF
>TRBV11-2|TRBJ2-2|TRBD2|15|once
TGTGCCAGCAGCTTAGGGCTAGCGGGCACCGGGGAGCTGTTTTTT
CASSLGLAGTGELFF
>TRBV6-5|TRBJ2-4|TRBD2|14|few
TGTGCCAGCAGCCGACCCGGGGGGTCAAGCATTCAGTACTTC
CASSRPGGSSIQYF
>TRBV5-6|TRBJ1-1|.|13|.
TGTGCCAGCAGCTTGGAGGGTACCACTGAAGCTTTCTTT
CASSLEGTTEAFF
>TRBV27|TRBJ1-5|.|13|.
TGTGCCAGCAGTCCCCAGCAAAATCAGCCCCAGCATTTT
CASSPQQNQPQHF
>TRBV25-1|TRBJ1-6|.|10|.
TGTGCCAGCATTGACTCACCCCTCCACTTT
CASIDSPLHF
>TRBV6-2/TRBV6-3|TRBJ1-1|.|16|.
TGTGCCAGCAGCCTCGTGAAGGGCCACCCGAACACTGAAGCTTTCTTT
CASSLVKGHPNTEAFF
>TRBV19|TRBJ1-1|.|13|.
TGTGCCAGTAGTATAGGAATTCACACTGAAGCTTTCTTT
CASSIGIHTEAFF
>TRBV6-5|TRBJ1-1|.|12|.
TGTGCCAGTAGTACAGGGTACACTGAAGCTTTCTTT
CASSTGYTEAFF
>TRBV5-6|TRBJ2-1|TRBD2|16|.
TGTGCCAGCAGCTTGGGAGGACTAGCGGGATACAATGAGCAGTTCTTC
CASSLGGLAGYNEQFF
>TRBV30|TRBJ1-5|TRBD1|15|.
TGTGCCTGGAGTGTCGGACAGGGAAGCAATCAGCCCCAGCATTTT
CAWSVGQGSNQPQHF
>TRBV5-6|TRBJ1-3|TRBD1|19|.
TGTGCCAGCAGCTTGTCTTGGAGCAAGACCGGGACAGCAGGAAACACCATATATTTT
CASSLSWSKTGTAGNTIYF
>TRBV7-2|TRBJ2-2|.|14|.
TGTGCCAGCAGCTTAATAGCGAGCACCGGGGAGCTGTTTTTT
CASSLIASTGELFF
>TRBV19|TRBJ1-1|TRBD1|15|few
TGTGCCAGTACCCCGGAAGGGACAGGTTACACTGAAGCTTTCTTT
CASTPEGTGYTEAFF
>TRBV5-1|TRBJ1-1|.|14|.
TGCGCCAGCAGCTTGGGACAGGCGGGAAATGAAGCTTTCTTT
CASSLGQAGNEAFF
>TRBV5-5|TRBJ1-1|.|16|.
TGTGCCAGCAGCTTGGGATTGGGTGTAGGGTACACTGAAGCTTTCTTT
CASSLGLGVGYTEAFF
>TRBV27|TRBJ2-1|TRBD2|15|.
TGTGCCAGCAGAGAAATTAGCGGGAGTCTCGGTGAGCAGTTCTTC
CASREISGSLGEQFF
>TRBV24-1|TRBJ2-5|TRBD2|15|.
TGTGCCACCAGTGATGCGCGGGAGGAACAAGAGACCCAGTACTTC
CATSDAREEQETQYF
>TRBV5-4|TRBJ2-5|.|15|.
TGTGCCAGCAGCTTGGCGGACCTCTCCGGAGAGACCCAGTACTTC
CASSLADLSGETQYF
>TRBV18|TRBJ1-5|.|13|.
TGTGCCAGCTCACCACAGGAAAATCAGCCCCAGCATTTT
CASSPQENQPQHF
>TRBV4-1|TRBJ2-4|TRBD2|19|once
TGCGCCAGCAGCCAAGAGGCTAGCGGGGGGGCAGCAGCCAAAAACATTCAGTACTTC
CASSQEASGGAAAKNIQYF
>TRBV5-1|TRBJ1-2|TRBD1|14|.
TGCGCCAGCAGCCCTCTCGCAGGGGGCGATGGCTACACCTTC
CASSPLAGGDGYTF
>TRBV11-2|TRBJ2-7|.|15|.
TGTGCCAGCAGGAGATGGGGGACACGCTCCTACGAGCAGTACTTC
CASRRWGTRSYEQYF
>TRBV5-6|TRBJ2-1|.|11|once
TGTGCCAGCAGCACGGTGGCCGATAGAATCTTC
CASSTVADRIF
>TRBV11-2|TRBJ1-3|.|15|.
TGTGCCAGCAGCCCTCAGGGGTTTGCTGGAAACACCATATATTTT
CASSPQGFAGNTIYF
>TRBV6-1|TRBJ1-2|.|15|once
TGTGCCAGCAGTGAAGCGGTTCGGCGGGGCGCGGGCTACACCTTC
CASSEAVRRGAGYTF
>TRBV5-8|TRBJ2-1|TRBD2|13|.
TGTGCCAGCAGCCGGGAGGTCCGGGACGTACAGTTCTTC
CASSREVRDVQFF
>TRBV3-1/TRBV3-2|TRBJ1-1|.|15|.
TGTGCCAGCAGCCAAGAACTTACAAGTAGCACTGAAGCTTTCTTT
CASSQELTSSTEAFF
>TRBV24-1|TRBJ1-2|TRBD1|13|.
TGTGCCACCAGTGCTCGGACAGGTAATGGCTACACCTTC
CATSARTGNGYTF
>TRBV29-1|TRBJ2-5|TRBD2|14|.
TGCAGCGTTGGTCGTAGCGGGAGTTCAGAGACCCAGTACTTC
CSVGRSGSSETQYF
>TRBV18|TRBJ1-6|TRBD1|14|.
TGTGCCAGCGACCGGGACAGGGGTAACTCACCCCTCCACTTT
CASDRDRGNSPLHF
>TRBV2|TRBJ2-7|.|16|.
TGTGCCAGCAGTGTTCCCCGGGACGGGCCGGGGTACGAGCAGTACTTC
CASSVPRDGPGYEQYF
>TRBV6-5|TRBJ1-2|.|14|.
TGTGCCAGCAGTTACCTCCAGGGGACCAATGGCTACACCTTC
CASSYLQGTNGYTF
>TRBV7-9|TRBJ1-1|TRBD1|17|few
TGTGCCAGCAGCTCGCCCCCGGGGGACAGGGCGGGCACTGAAGCTTTCTTT
CASSSPPGDRAGTEAFF
>TRBV2|TRBJ1-5|.|14|.
TGTGCCAGCAGTACACAGGGTGGGGATCAGCCCCAGCATTTT
CASSTQGGDQPQHF
>TRBV6-1|TRBJ1-6|.|13|once
TGTGCCAGCAGTGAATGGAACTCTTCACCCCTCCACTTT
CASSEWNSSPLHF
>TRBV7-8|TRBJ2-1|TRBD2|15|.
TGTGCCAGCAGCTTGCCGGGACTAGCTAGAAATGAGCAGTTCTTC
CASSLPGLARNEQFF
>TRBV10-3|TRBJ1-6|.|13|few
TGTGCCATCAAAACTACAGACAGATCACCCCTCCACTTT
CAIKTTDRSPLHF
>TRBV2|TRBJ1-2|.|14|.
TGTGCCAGCAGCGTGGAGACAGCGATTTATGGCTACACCTTC
CASSVETAIYGYTF
>TRBV29-1|TRBJ1-2|TRBD1|12|.
TGCAGCGTGGGAGGGGGCCTCTATGGCTACACCTTC
CSVGGGLYGYTF
>TRBV18|TRBJ1-1|TRBD1|13|.
TGTGCCAGCTCACGACAGGGGAACACTGAAGCTTTCTTT
CASSRQGNTEAFF